The sequence of this T cell receptor beta chain was determined in a study of OX40 agonist ivuxolimab in advanced cancers. Data came from immunoSEQ multiplex PCR; TCRdb stores just in-frame clones and leaves some out. The top ten hold just over 0.3% of the sample, which has fewer than 200,000 clones, under 95% seen once. Germline loops: CDR1 SGHRS, CDR2 YFSETQ. Trimming cost V 8 bases and J 5 bases, with 17 bases left between them. The CDR3 length is 14 residues. This clonotype was obtained from an adult with an advanced solid tumor such as melanoma, head and neck, liver or kidney cancer. This rearrangement joins TRBV5-1 to TRBJ1-5; the D gene is possibly TRBD1 (5 bases). The sample here was CD4+ or CD8+ T cells sorted from blood, taken in a trial of the OX40 agonist ivuxolimab. CDR3 in DNA: TGCGCCAGTAGGCCCGGGGCAGATTATCAGCCCCAGCATTTT. It specifies CASRPGADYQPQHF.